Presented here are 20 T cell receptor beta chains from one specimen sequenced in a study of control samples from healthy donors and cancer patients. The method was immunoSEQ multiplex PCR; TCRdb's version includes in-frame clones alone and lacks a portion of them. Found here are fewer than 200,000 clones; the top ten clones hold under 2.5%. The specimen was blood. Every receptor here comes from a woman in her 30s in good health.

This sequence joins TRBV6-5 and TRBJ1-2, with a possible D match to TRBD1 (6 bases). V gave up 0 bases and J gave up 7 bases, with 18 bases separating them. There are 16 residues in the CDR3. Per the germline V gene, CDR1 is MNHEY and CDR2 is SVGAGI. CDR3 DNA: TGTGCCAGCAGTTACTCTCCCGGGACACCGTTGGGTGGCTACACCTTC. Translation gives CASSYSPGTPLGGYTF.

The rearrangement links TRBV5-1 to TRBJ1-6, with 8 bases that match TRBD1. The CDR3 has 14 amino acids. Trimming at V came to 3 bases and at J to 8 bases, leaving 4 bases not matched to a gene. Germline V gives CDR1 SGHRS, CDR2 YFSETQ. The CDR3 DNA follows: TGCGCCAGCAGCTCGACAGGGGCCGATTCACCCCTCCACTTT. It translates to CASSSTGADSPLHF.

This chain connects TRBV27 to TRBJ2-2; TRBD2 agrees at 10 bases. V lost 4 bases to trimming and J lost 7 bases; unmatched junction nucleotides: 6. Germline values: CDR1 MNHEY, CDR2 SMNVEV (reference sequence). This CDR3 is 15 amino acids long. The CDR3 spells CASSSAGGPVGELFF. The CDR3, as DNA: TGTGCCAGCAGTTCAGCGGGGGGGCCGGTCGGGGAGCTGTTTTTT.

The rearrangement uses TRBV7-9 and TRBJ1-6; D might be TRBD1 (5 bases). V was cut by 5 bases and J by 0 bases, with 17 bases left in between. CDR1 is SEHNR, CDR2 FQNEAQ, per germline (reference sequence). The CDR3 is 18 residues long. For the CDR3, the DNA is TGTGCCAGCAGCCCCCTAGGGCGGGGGAGCTCCTATAATTCACCCCTCCACTTT. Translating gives CASSPLGRGSSYNSPLHF.

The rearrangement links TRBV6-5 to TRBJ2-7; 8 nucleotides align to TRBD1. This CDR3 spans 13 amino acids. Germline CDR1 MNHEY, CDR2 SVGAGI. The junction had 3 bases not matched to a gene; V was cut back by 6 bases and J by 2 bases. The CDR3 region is CASSRTGTYEQYF. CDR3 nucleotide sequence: TGTGCCAGCAGCCGGACAGGGACCTACGAGCAGTACTTC.

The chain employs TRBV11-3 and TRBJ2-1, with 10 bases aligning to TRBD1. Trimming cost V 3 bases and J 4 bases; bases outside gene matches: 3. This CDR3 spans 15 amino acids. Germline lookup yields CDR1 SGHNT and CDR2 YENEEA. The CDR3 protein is CASSFDRGPYNEQFF. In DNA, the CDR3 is TGTGCCAGCAGCTTTGACAGGGGGCCGTACAATGAGCAGTTCTTC.

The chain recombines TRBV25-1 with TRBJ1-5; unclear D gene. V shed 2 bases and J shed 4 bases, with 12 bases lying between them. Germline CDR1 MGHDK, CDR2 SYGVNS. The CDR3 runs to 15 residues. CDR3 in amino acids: CASSEGLPGNQPQHF. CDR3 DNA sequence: TGTGCCAGCAGTGAAGGCCTGCCTGGAAATCAGCCCCAGCATTTT.

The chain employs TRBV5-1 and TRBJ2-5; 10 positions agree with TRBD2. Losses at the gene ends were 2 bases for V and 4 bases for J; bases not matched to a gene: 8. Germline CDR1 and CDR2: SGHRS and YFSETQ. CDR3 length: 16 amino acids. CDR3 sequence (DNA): TGCGCCAGCAGCTTAATGAATAGCGGGGGGCTAGAGACCCAGTACTTC. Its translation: CASSLMNSGGLETQYF.

The CDR3 DNA follows: TGTGCCAGCTCACCACCTCAGGGAATTGGTGGCTACACCTTC. Protein: CASSPPQGIGGYTF. The chain joins TRBV18 to TRBJ1-2; TRBD1 is a possible D gene (5 bases). Germline V gene sequence: CDR1 KGHSH, CDR2 LQKENI. Between the trimmed V and J ends, which lost 0 bases and 7 bases, there was a span of 12 bases. The CDR3 totals 14 residues.

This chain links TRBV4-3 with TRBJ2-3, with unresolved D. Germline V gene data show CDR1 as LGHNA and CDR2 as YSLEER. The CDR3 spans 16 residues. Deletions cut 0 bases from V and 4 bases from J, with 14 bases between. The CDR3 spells CASSQDVGKGADTQYF. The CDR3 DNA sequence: TGCGCCAGCAGCCAAGACGTAGGGAAAGGCGCAGATACGCAGTATTTT.

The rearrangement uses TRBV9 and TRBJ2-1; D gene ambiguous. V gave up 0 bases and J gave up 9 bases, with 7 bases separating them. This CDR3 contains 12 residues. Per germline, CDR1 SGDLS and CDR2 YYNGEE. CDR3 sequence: CASSVGQTEQFF. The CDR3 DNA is TGTGCCAGCAGCGTAGGGCAGACTGAGCAGTTCTTC. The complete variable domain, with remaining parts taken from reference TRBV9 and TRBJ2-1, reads DSGVTQTPKHLITATGQRVTLRCSPRSGDLSVYWYQQSLDQGLQFLIQYYNGEERAKGNILERFSAQQFPDLHSELNLSSLELGDSALYFCASSVGQTEQFFGPGTRLTVL.

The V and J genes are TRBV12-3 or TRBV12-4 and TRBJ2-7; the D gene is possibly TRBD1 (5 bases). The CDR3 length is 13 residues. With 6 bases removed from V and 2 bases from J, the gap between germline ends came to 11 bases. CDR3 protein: CASSRDRPYEQYF. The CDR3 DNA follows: TGTGCCAGCAGCCGTGACAGACCCTACGAGCAGTACTTC.

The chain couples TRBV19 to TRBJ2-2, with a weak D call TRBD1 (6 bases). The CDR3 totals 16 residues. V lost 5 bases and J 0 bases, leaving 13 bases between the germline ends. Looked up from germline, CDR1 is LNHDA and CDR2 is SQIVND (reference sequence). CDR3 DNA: TGTGCCAGTAGTCGCTTGGGGGCGACGAACACCGGGGAGCTGTTTTTT. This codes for CASSRLGATNTGELFF.

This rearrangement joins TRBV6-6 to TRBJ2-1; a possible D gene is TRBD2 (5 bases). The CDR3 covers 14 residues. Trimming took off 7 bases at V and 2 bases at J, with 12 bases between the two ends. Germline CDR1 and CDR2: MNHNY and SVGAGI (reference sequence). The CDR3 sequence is CASTTGSPYNEQFF. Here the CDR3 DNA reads TGTGCCAGCACCACGGGATCCCCCTACAATGAGCAGTTCTTC.

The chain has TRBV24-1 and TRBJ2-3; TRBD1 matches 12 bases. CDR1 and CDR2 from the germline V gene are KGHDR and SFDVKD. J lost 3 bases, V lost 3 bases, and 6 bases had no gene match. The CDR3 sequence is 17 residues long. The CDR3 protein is CATSDPGTGGLTDTQYF. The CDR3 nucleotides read TGTGCCACCAGTGATCCCGGGACAGGGGGCCTGACAGATACGCAGTATTTT.

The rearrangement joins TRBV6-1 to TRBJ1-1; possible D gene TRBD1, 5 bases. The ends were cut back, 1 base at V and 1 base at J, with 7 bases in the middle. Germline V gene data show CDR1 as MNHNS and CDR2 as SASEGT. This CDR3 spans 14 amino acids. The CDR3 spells CASSEGDRNTEAFF. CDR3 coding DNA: TGTGCCAGCAGTGAAGGTGACAGGAACACTGAAGCTTTCTTT.

CDR3 bases: TGCGCCAGCAGCTTGGGGGGCAGGCCCTCTCTCGGGGGCTATGGCTACACCTTC. Translated, it gives CASSLGGRPSLGGYGYTF. This chain connects TRBV5-1 to TRBJ1-2; possibly TRBD1 for D (5 bases). Germline CDR1 is SGHRS and CDR2 is YFSETQ. There are 18 residues in the CDR3. Trimming pared 0 bases from V and 4 bases from J, leaving 22 bases between.

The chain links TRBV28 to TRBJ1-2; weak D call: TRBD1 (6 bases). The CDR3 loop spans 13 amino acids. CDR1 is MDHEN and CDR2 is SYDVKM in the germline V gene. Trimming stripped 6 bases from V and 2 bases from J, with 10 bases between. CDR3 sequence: CASSETGNYGYTF. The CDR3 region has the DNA TGTGCCAGCAGCGAAACAGGGAACTATGGCTACACCTTC.

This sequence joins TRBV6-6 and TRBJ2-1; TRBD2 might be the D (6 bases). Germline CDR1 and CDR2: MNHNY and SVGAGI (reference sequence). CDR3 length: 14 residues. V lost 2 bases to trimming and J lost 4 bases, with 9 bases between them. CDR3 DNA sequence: TGTGCCAGCAGTTACGGCGGGGTGTACAATGAGCAGTTCTTC. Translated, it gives CASSYGGVYNEQFF.

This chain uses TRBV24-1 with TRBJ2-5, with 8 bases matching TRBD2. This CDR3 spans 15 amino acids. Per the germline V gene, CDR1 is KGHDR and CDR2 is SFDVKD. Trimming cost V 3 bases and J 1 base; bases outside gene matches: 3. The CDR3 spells CATSDQRGSQETQYF. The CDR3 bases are TGTGCCACCAGTGATCAGCGGGGGTCCCAAGAGACCCAGTACTTC.